This is a list of T cell receptor beta chains from one sample in a study of shared clonotypes between healthy human individuals. Measured with immunoSEQ multiplex PCR; TCRdb has only the in-frame clones, and not every one. The repertoire has about 820,000 clones, 85% to 95% of them found once; the top ten carry approximately 25%. The sequenced material came from naive CD8+ T cells sorted from blood. The receptors were gathered from a man in his thirties or forties in good health. Both conserved end residues are part of each CDR3. The order of the fields is V gene, clone size, D gene, J gene, CDR3 protein, CDR3 DNA. The D gene is left open where the match is weak. Only part of the rows carry a size: once, few, many, or a class if the clone is expanded.

v_gene: TRBV7-9
abundance: -
d_gene: TRBD1
j_gene: TRBJ1-6
CDR3aa: CASSLVTDGTGNSPLHF
CDR3nt: TGTGCCAGCAGCTTAGTTACGGACGGGACAGGGAATTCACCCCTCCACTTT

v_gene: TRBV5-6
abundance: -
d_gene: -
j_gene: TRBJ1-5
CDR3aa: CASSSGKGSSNQPQHF
CDR3nt: TGTGCCAGCAGCTCTGGGAAGGGCTCTAGCAATCAGCCCCAGCATTTT

v_gene: TRBV4-2
abundance: -
d_gene: -
j_gene: TRBJ1-1
CDR3aa: CASRGGQKNTEAFF
CDR3nt: TGTGCCAGCAGGGGAGGACAAAAGAACACTGAAGCTTTCTTT

v_gene: TRBV6-8
abundance: -
d_gene: -
j_gene: TRBJ2-7
CDR3aa: CASYHWVGIGLYF
CDR3nt: TGTGCCAGCTACCACTGGGTAGGGATAGGGCTGTACTTC

v_gene: TRBV7-9
abundance: once
d_gene: -
j_gene: TRBJ2-7
CDR3aa: CASSGRSGGRYEQYF
CDR3nt: TGTGCCAGCAGCGGGAGGTCCGGGGGCAGATACGAGCAGTACTTC

v_gene: TRBV30
abundance: -
d_gene: -
j_gene: TRBJ2-2
CDR3aa: CAWSDRGGELFF
CDR3nt: TGTGCCTGGAGCGATAGAGGCGGGGAGCTGTTTTTT

v_gene: TRBV6-6
abundance: -
d_gene: -
j_gene: TRBJ2-7
CDR3aa: CASRSISYEQYF
CDR3nt: TGTGCCAGCAGGTCCATCTCCTACGAGCAGTACTTC

v_gene: TRBV19
abundance: -
d_gene: TRBD1
j_gene: TRBJ2-6
CDR3aa: CASRPTGASGANVLTF
CDR3nt: TGTGCCAGTAGACCTACAGGGGCCTCTGGGGCCAACGTCCTGACTTTC

v_gene: TRBV5-1
abundance: -
d_gene: -
j_gene: TRBJ2-5
CDR3aa: CASSGYLSTENQETQYF
CDR3nt: TGCGCCAGCAGCGGTTACCTTTCGACAGAGAACCAAGAGACCCAGTACTTC

v_gene: TRBV10-1
abundance: -
d_gene: TRBD2
j_gene: TRBJ2-5
CDR3aa: CASSDDRLALETQYF
CDR3nt: TGCGCCAGCAGTGACGACCGACTAGCGCTAGAGACCCAGTACTTC

v_gene: TRBV9
abundance: -
d_gene: -
j_gene: TRBJ1-2
CDR3aa: CASSDSSVRANYGYTF
CDR3nt: TGTGCCAGCAGTGACAGCTCCGTTAGAGCTAACTATGGCTACACCTTC

v_gene: TRBV5-1
abundance: -
d_gene: -
j_gene: TRBJ2-2
CDR3aa: CASNAWGAGELFF
CDR3nt: TGCGCCAGCAATGCATGGGGCGCCGGGGAGCTGTTTTTT

v_gene: TRBV27
abundance: -
d_gene: -
j_gene: TRBJ2-1
CDR3aa: CATIKGAVPYDEQFF
CDR3nt: TGTGCCACCATAAAGGGCGCGGTGCCTTACGATGAGCAGTTCTTC

v_gene: TRBV27
abundance: -
d_gene: -
j_gene: TRBJ2-1
CDR3aa: CASSLRQDEQFF
CDR3nt: TGTGCCAGCAGTCTCCGGCAGGACGAGCAGTTCTTC

v_gene: TRBV10-3
abundance: -
d_gene: -
j_gene: TRBJ2-1
CDR3aa: CAISDSATGYNEQFF
CDR3nt: TGTGCCATCAGTGACTCGGCGACTGGCTACAATGAGCAGTTCTTC

v_gene: TRBV7-2
abundance: -
d_gene: TRBD2
j_gene: TRBJ2-3
CDR3aa: CASSLAQWGVKREGDTDTQYF
CDR3nt: TGTGCCAGCAGCTTAGCCCAGTGGGGAGTCAAGCGGGAGGGAGACACAGATACGCAGTATTTT

v_gene: TRBV6-5
abundance: -
d_gene: -
j_gene: TRBJ2-7
CDR3aa: CASSASLDEQYF
CDR3nt: TGTGCCAGCAGTGCCTCCCTGGACGAGCAGTACTTC

v_gene: TRBV7-9
abundance: -
d_gene: TRBD1
j_gene: TRBJ2-3
CDR3aa: CASSRTPRGQDTQYF
CDR3nt: TGTGCCAGCAGCCGCACCCCTAGGGGGCAGGATACGCAGTATTTT

v_gene: TRBV18
abundance: -
d_gene: -
j_gene: TRBJ2-1
CDR3aa: CASSPSGAGSSYNEQFF
CDR3nt: TGTGCCAGCTCACCGTCCGGGGCCGGGAGCTCCTACAATGAGCAGTTCTTC

v_gene: TRBV7-2
abundance: -
d_gene: TRBD1
j_gene: TRBJ2-7
CDR3aa: CASSPARQGLTYEQYF
CDR3nt: TGTGCCAGCAGCCCCGCAAGACAGGGGCTTACCTACGAGCAGTACTTC

v_gene: TRBV7-9
abundance: once
d_gene: -
j_gene: TRBJ2-7
CDR3aa: CASSPHSYEQYF
CDR3nt: TGTGCCAGCAGCCCCCATTCCTACGAGCAGTACTTC

v_gene: TRBV28
abundance: once
d_gene: -
j_gene: TRBJ2-7
CDR3aa: CASSLVLGGNSYEQYF
CDR3nt: TGTGCCAGCAGTTTGGTGTTAGGTGGAAACTCCTACGAGCAGTACTTC

v_gene: TRBV4-1
abundance: -
d_gene: -
j_gene: TRBJ2-7
CDR3aa: CASSLTRANSYEQYF
CDR3nt: TGCGCCAGCAGCCTAACGCGAGCGAACTCCTACGAGCAGTACTTC

v_gene: TRBV28
abundance: -
d_gene: TRBD2
j_gene: TRBJ2-7
CDR3aa: CASSLKLAQATYEQYF
CDR3nt: TGTGCCAGCAGTTTAAAACTAGCGCAGGCTACCTACGAGCAGTACTTC

v_gene: TRBV6-5
abundance: -
d_gene: TRBD2
j_gene: TRBJ2-7
CDR3aa: CASSYTGGNEQYF
CDR3nt: TGTGCCAGCAGTTATACGGGGGGGAACGAGCAGTACTTC

v_gene: TRBV6-6
abundance: once
d_gene: -
j_gene: TRBJ1-5
CDR3aa: CASSLQAAQPQHF
CDR3nt: TGTGCCAGCAGTCTCCAGGCAGCTCAGCCCCAGCATTTT

v_gene: TRBV27
abundance: -
d_gene: TRBD1
j_gene: TRBJ2-1
CDR3aa: CASSRPGQGLHEQFF
CDR3nt: TGTGCCAGCAGCCGGCCGGGACAGGGATTACATGAGCAGTTCTTC

v_gene: TRBV9
abundance: -
d_gene: TRBD1
j_gene: TRBJ2-3
CDR3aa: CASSVGTGLSVGTDTQYF
CDR3nt: TGTGCCAGCAGCGTAGGGACAGGGCTCTCTGTTGGCACAGATACGCAGTATTTT

v_gene: TRBV11-2
abundance: -
d_gene: TRBD1
j_gene: TRBJ2-2
CDR3aa: CASSLGNRGNTGELFF
CDR3nt: TGTGCCAGCAGCTTAGGCAACAGGGGGAACACCGGGGAGCTGTTTTTT

v_gene: TRBV11-3
abundance: -
d_gene: -
j_gene: TRBJ2-1
CDR3aa: CASSLGVEGGIYNEQFF
CDR3nt: TGTGCCAGCAGCTTAGGAGTGGAGGGCGGGATTTACAATGAGCAGTTCTTC

v_gene: TRBV19
abundance: -
d_gene: -
j_gene: TRBJ2-1
CDR3aa: CASSTGPGRNEQFF
CDR3nt: TGTGCCAGTAGTACGGGACCGGGTCGGAATGAGCAGTTCTTC

v_gene: TRBV19
abundance: -
d_gene: -
j_gene: TRBJ1-5
CDR3aa: CASTPGVQPQHF
CDR3nt: TGTGCCAGTACCCCTGGGGTTCAGCCCCAGCATTTT

v_gene: TRBV6-5
abundance: -
d_gene: TRBD1
j_gene: TRBJ2-2
CDR3aa: CASSRDSNTGELFF
CDR3nt: TGTGCCAGCAGTCGGGACAGCAACACCGGGGAGCTGTTTTTT

v_gene: TRBV28
abundance: -
d_gene: -
j_gene: TRBJ2-1
CDR3aa: CASSLEVSAWGEQFF
CDR3nt: TGTGCCAGCAGTTTAGAGGTTAGCGCCTGGGGTGAGCAGTTCTTC

v_gene: TRBV28
abundance: -
d_gene: -
j_gene: TRBJ2-3
CDR3aa: CASSSLSGGGDTQYF
CDR3nt: TGTGCCAGCAGTTCCCTCAGTGGTGGGGGGGATACGCAGTATTTT

v_gene: TRBV7-6
abundance: once
d_gene: TRBD2
j_gene: TRBJ2-3
CDR3aa: CASSSTSGSLSTDTQYF
CDR3nt: TGTGCCAGCAGCTCGACTAGCGGGAGCTTGTCAACAGATACGCAGTATTTT

v_gene: TRBV4-1
abundance: -
d_gene: -
j_gene: TRBJ2-1
CDR3aa: CASSLDWGTYNEQFF
CDR3nt: TGCGCCAGCAGCCTCGACTGGGGCACCTACAATGAGCAGTTCTTC

v_gene: TRBV27
abundance: few
d_gene: TRBD2
j_gene: TRBJ2-2
CDR3aa: CASSSISSGKVGELFF
CDR3nt: TGTGCCAGCAGTTCCATATCTAGCGGGAAGGTCGGGGAGCTGTTTTTT

v_gene: TRBV10-2
abundance: -
d_gene: TRBD1
j_gene: TRBJ2-1
CDR3aa: CASEPGTGAPEQFF
CDR3nt: TGCGCCAGCGAACCCGGGACAGGGGCCCCGGAGCAGTTCTTC

v_gene: TRBV7-9
abundance: -
d_gene: TRBD1
j_gene: TRBJ2-1
CDR3aa: CASSSRGSYEQFF
CDR3nt: TGTGCCAGCAGCAGCAGGGGGTCTTATGAGCAGTTCTTC

v_gene: TRBV4-1
abundance: -
d_gene: TRBD2
j_gene: TRBJ2-1
CDR3aa: CASSQAPGLASYNEQFF
CDR3nt: TGCGCCAGCAGCCAGGCTCCGGGACTAGCGTCTTACAATGAGCAGTTCTTC

v_gene: TRBV30
abundance: once
d_gene: TRBD2
j_gene: TRBJ2-3
CDR3aa: CAWSLAGSTDTQYF
CDR3nt: TGTGCCTGGAGTCTAGCGGGAAGCACAGATACGCAGTATTTT

v_gene: TRBV29-1
abundance: once
d_gene: -
j_gene: TRBJ2-6
CDR3aa: CSVYRSGANVLTF
CDR3nt: TGCAGCGTGTACAGGTCTGGGGCCAACGTCCTGACTTTC

v_gene: TRBV30
abundance: -
d_gene: TRBD2
j_gene: TRBJ2-5
CDR3aa: CAWRGLAVSPQKQQETQYF
CDR3nt: TGTGCCTGGAGGGGGCTAGCGGTATCCCCCCAAAAACAGCAGGAGACCCAGTACTTC

v_gene: TRBV6-5
abundance: -
d_gene: TRBD2
j_gene: TRBJ2-1
CDR3aa: CASSSAGAGYNEQFF
CDR3nt: TGTGCCAGCAGTTCGGCGGGAGCGGGTTACAATGAGCAGTTCTTC